This TCR beta chain was documented in a study of cytomegalovirus exposure and HLA in healthy donors. General observations from the study: CMV antigen specificity of a few CMV-associated chains was confirmed in vitro.

This clone was recorded once. The antigen is not known. Germline V CDR1 and CDR2: SGHRS, YFSETQ. V was shortened by 3 bases and J by 10 bases, with 13 bases between the two germline ends. The CDR3 consists of 12 residues. Only in-frame clones appear in the TCRdb table, and some are missing; sequencing was by immunoSEQ multiplex PCR. The repertoire holds 150,000 to 250,000 clones, around 83% seen once, with roughly 13% in the top ten. The chain links TRBV5-1 to TRBJ1-1; D unclear. The sequenced sample was PBMCs. The sequence came from a woman younger than 45 in good health and CMV-seropositive. The CDR3 spells CASSSPVAGAFF. CDR3 in DNA: TGCGCCAGCAGCTCGCCCGTGGCAGGAGCTTTCTTT.